This T cell receptor (beta chain) was sequenced for a study of blood T cell repertoires in COVID-19. Turning to the study itself: The United States, Italy and Spain were the sources of the acute and convalescent COVID-19 samples.

Profiling relied on immunoSEQ multiplex PCR, and the TCRdb table lists in-frame clones only, not all of them. The sample shows 240,000 or so clones, around 90% of them seen only once. CDR3 length: 15 amino acids. V was shortened by 2 bases and J by 2 bases, with 11 bases between the two germline ends. From germline, CDR1 is MNHEY and CDR2 SVGAGI. The sequencing sample was made of peripheral blood. The rearrangement joins TRBV6-5 to TRBJ2-3; D is uncertain. The TCR comes from a man in his 60s who had recovered from COVID-19. The DNA of the CDR3 is TGTGCCAGCAGTTACGGGCCAGAACACACAGATACGCAGTATTTT. It encodes CASSYGPEHTDTQYF.